This T cell receptor beta chain was identified during a study of identical twins. Healthy Caucasians provided all donations. There are 11 residues in the CDR3. From germline, CDR1 is SQVTM and CDR2 ANQGSEA. V was pared by 4 bases and J by 10 bases, with 11 bases between. TCRdb used MiXCR to reprocess the 5' RACE reads, holding one entry per CDR3 protein. This table holds roughly 230,000 distinct CDR3 sequences, about 8.3% found once. At least ten counts were recorded for this clonotype. These records were also assigned to another study, of yellow fever vaccine responses in identical twins.

Sequencing used CD8+ T cells sorted from blood. The chain couples TRBV29-1 to TRBJ2-1; D is unresolved. The clonotype originates from a woman aged 18-29 years in good health. CDR3 coding DNA: TGCAGCGTTGTTAAGGGTGGGGAGCAGTTCTTC. Amino acid sequence: CSVVKGGEQFF.